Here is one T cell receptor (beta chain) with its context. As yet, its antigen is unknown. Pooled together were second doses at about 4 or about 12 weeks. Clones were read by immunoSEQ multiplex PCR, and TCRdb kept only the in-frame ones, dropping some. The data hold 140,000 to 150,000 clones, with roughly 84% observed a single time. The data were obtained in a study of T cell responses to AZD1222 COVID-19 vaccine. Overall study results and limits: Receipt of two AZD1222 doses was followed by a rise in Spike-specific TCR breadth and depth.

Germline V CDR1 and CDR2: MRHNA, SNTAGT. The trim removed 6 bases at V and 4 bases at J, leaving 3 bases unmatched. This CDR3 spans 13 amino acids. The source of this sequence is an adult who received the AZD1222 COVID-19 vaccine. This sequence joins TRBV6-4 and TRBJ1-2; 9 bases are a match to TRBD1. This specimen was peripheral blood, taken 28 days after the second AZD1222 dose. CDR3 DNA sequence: TGTGCCAGCAGGGGACAGGGTGGCTATGGCTACACCTTC. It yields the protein CASRGQGGYGYTF.